This TCR beta chain was sequenced for a study of tumour-infiltrating T cells in Burkitt lymphoma. Overall study: Survival, overall and progression-free, tracked with productive clonality.

Clones were sequenced by immunoSEQ multiplex PCR, and TCRdb holds only the in-frame ones, with some missing. The table records a few thousand clones, 76% of them present only once. The CDR3 extends over 14 amino acids. V gave up 4 bases and J gave up 6 bases; unmatched junction bases: 7. Germline loops: CDR1 LGHNA, CDR2 YNFKEQ. The gene calls are TRBV4-2 and TRBJ2-7; 9 bases fit TRBD1. The sequencing sample was made of tumor tissue. This receptor was identified in a human donor with diffuse large B-cell lymphoma. DNA for the CDR3: TGTGCCAGCAGCCTTTCGGACAGGGGCGGCGAGCAGTACTTC. Translated, it gives CASSLSDRGGEQYF.